This TCR beta chain was found in a study of T cell repertoires in cytomegalovirus infection. Study-level background: Recently identified HLA-C-restricted CMV epitopes were used, and well-studied HLA-B-restricted CMV epitopes were used as well.

TCRdb fed the reads into MiXCR, producing one record per CDR3 protein. The table has about 900,000 distinct CDR3 sequences, around 30% seen once; the top ten hold 11% to 15%. As for this clonotype: The antigen is not known.

V dropped 5 bases and J dropped 11 bases, with 10 bases sitting between them. Germline CDR1 and CDR2: SGHVS and FNYEAQ. The CDR3 is 11 residues long. This specimen was cultured CD8+ T cells from PBMCs, taken from culture after CMV antigen stimulation. This sequence joins TRBV7-6 and TRBJ2-1; no firm D call. This TCR was sampled from a human donor in good health (CMV status not recorded). Some clones in this sample may be carry-over from other donors' samples. The CDR3 bases are TGTGCCAGCAGCATGAATGGGAAGCAGTTCTTC. This codes for CASSMNGKQFF. The full variable domain, with the rest looked up from reference TRBV7-6 and TRBJ2-1, is GAGVSQSPRYKVTKRGQDVALRCDPISGHVSLYWYRQALGQGPEFLTYFNYEAQQDKSGLPNDRFSAERPEGSISTLTIQRTEQRDSAMYRCASSMNGKQFFGPGTRLTVL.